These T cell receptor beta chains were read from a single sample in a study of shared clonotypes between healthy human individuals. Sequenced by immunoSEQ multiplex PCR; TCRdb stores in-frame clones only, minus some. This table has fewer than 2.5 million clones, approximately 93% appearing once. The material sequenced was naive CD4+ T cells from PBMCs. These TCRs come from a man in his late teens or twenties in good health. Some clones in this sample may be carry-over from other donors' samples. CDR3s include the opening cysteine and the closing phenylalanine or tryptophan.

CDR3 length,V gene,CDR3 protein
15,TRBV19,CASSRGQGASYEQYF
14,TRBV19,CASSIGQGGTEAFF
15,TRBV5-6,CASSLPIFSYNEQFF
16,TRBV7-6,CASSSKLAGGYYEQYF
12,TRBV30,CAWSTGYYGYTF
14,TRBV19,CASSIRASSYEQYF
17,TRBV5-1,CASSVDPDRGQYNEQFF
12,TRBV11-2,CASTVQGGTIYF
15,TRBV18,CASSPRGNAGYEQYF
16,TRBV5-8,CASSPSGTGRAGTQYF
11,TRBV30,CAWGPRRGQFF
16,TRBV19,CASSIVPRTGNTEAFF
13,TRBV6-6,CASSYSDQVEAFF
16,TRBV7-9,CASSQPGLGNGGELFF
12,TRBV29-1,CSVVAGVSEQYF
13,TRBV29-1,CSVADTGGEKLFF
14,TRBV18,CASSLRQGLTEAFF
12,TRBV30,CAFGVGYGELFF
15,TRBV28,CASSSRDRVWAEAFF
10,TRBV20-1,CSALRGSQYF
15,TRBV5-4,CASSGASGSYNEQFF
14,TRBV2,CAGLSDGRNTEAFF
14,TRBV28,CASSFLGVGNTIYF
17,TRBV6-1,CASSEAERTANYRGYTF
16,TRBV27,CASSSGDRGIYNEQFF
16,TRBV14,CASSQGPDSRQGEQFF
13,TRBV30,CAWSRTGGTEAFF
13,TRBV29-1,CSVEKGATDTQYF
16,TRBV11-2,CASSFRIVPGGNEQFF